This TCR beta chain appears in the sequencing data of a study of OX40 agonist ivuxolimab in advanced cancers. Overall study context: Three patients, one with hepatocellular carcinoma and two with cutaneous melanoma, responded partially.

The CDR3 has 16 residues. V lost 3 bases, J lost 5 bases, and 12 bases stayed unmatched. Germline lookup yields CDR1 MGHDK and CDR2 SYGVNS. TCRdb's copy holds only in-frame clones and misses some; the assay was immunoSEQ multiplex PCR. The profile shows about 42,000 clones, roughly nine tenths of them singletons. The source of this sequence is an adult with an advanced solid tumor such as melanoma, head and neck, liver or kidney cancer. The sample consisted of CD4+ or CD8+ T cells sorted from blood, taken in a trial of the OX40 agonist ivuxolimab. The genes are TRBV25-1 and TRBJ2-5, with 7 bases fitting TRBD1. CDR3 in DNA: TGTGCCAGCAGTGACGTGGGGACAGAAACGTGGGAGACCCAGTACTTC. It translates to CASSDVGTETWETQYF.